This entry is about one T cell receptor (beta chain). Its target is unknown. The CDR3 consists of 15 residues. V was cut by 4 bases and J by 7 bases, with 14 bases left in between. Germline loops: CDR1 LGHNA, CDR2 YNFKEQ. This entry is derived from a study of blood T cells in healthy people across ages. For the second PCR, which ran for 7 to 11 cycles, a sample-barcoded 5' primer and a J-beta primer mix were used. The template-switch adaptor, which had 12 random nucleotides, put a tag on each cDNA molecule. MiXCR, run by TCRdb on the 5' RACE reads, gives a single entry per CDR3 protein. The sample lists 500,000 to 600,000 distinct CDR3 sequences, 27% seen once, with under 20% in the top ten. Points from the study as a whole: Older age coincided with a roughly linear decline in TCR beta diversity per million T cells. Diversity was higher, and naive CD4+ cells more numerous, in long-lived donors than in aged donors.

Sequencing input: blood. V and J are TRBV4-2 and TRBJ1-6, with D perhaps TRBD1 (6 bases). This TCR derives from an older woman in good health. CDR3 loop: CASSPPGDGNSPLHF. CDR3 nucleotide sequence: TGTGCCAGCAGCCCGCCAGGGGATGGGAATTCACCCCTCCACTTT.